The 2 T cell receptor beta chains below come from one sample, sequenced in a study of Ad26.COV2.S vaccination and SARS-CoV-2 variants. The method was immunoSEQ multiplex PCR; TCRdb's version includes in-frame clones alone and lacks a portion of them. The data show fewer than 400,000 clones, 89% seen once. The treatment was: 19 received Ad26.COV2.S at low or high dose, single or two shots; five or six received placebo; per-sample allocation not given. Sampling was performed 63 days after the first vaccine or placebo injection. The sequencing used peripheral blood, collected in a trial of Ad26.COV2.S vaccine versus placebo. These TCRs come from a person aged 18-60 years who received the Ad26.COV2.S COVID-19 vaccine or a placebo.

The chain combines TRBV29-1 with TRBJ2-1, with unresolved D. The CDR3 has 14 amino acids. V lost 3 bases, J lost 7 bases, and 16 bases lay in between. CDR1 and CDR2 from the germline V gene are SQVTM and ANQGSEA. The CDR3, as DNA: TGCAGCGTTGATAGGTTGGGGATGGGGAATGAGCAGTTCTTC. This translates into CSVDRLGMGNEQFF.

The gene calls are TRBV7-9 and TRBJ2-4, with D possibly being TRBD1 (6 bases). Looked up from germline, CDR1 is SEHNR and CDR2 is FQNEAQ (reference sequence). Trimming cost V 5 bases and J 8 bases, with 16 bases left between them. This CDR3 is 14 amino acids long. As DNA, the CDR3 is TGTGCCAGCAGCCGAGAGCAGGGGATTGACATTCAGTACTTC. Amino acid sequence: CASSREQGIDIQYF. Looking up the rest from reference TRBV7-9 and TRBJ2-4 gives the full variable domain: DTGVSQNPRHKITKRGQNVTFRCDPISEHNRLYWYRQTLGQGPEFLTYFQNEAQLEKSRLLSDRFSAERPKGSFSTLEIQRTEQGDSAMYLCASSREQGIDIQYFGAGTRLSVL.